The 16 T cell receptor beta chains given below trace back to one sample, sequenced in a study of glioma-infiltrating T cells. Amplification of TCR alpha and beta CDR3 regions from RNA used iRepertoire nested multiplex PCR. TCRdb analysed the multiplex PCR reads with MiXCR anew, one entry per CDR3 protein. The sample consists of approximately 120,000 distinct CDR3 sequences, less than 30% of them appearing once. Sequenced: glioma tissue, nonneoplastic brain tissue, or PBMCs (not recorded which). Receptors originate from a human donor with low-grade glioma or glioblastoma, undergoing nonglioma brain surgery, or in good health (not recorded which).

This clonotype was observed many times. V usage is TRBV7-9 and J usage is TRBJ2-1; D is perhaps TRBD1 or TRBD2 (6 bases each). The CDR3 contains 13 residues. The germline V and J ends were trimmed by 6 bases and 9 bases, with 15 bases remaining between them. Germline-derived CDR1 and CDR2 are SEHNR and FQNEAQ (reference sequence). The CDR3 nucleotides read TGTGCCAGCAGGCGGAAGGGGGGCCGTGAGCAGTTCTTC. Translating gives CASRRKGGREQFF.

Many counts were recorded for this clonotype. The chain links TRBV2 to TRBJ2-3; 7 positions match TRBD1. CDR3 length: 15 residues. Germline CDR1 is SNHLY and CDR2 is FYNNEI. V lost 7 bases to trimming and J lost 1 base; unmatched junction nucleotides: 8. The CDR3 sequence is CASNINRGGTDTQYF. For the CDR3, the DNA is TGTGCCAGCAATATAAACAGGGGCGGCACAGATACGCAGTATTTT.

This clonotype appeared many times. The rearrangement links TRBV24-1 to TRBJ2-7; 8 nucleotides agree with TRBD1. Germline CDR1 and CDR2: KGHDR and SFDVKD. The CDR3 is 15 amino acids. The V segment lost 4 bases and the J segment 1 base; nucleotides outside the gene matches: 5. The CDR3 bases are TGTGCCACCAGTGAAACCGGGACAGGATCCTACGAGCAGTACTTC. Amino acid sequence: CATSETGTGSYEQYF.

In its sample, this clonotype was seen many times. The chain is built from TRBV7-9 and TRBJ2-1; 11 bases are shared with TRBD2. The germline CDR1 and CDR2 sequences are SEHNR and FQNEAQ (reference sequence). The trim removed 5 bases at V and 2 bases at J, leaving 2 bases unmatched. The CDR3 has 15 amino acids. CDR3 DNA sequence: TGTGCCAGCAGCCAACTAGCGGGAGCCTACAATGAGCAGTTCTTC. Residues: CASSQLAGAYNEQFF.

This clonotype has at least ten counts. The CDR3 DNA sequence: TGTGCCAGCTCACCGGGACAGTCGGATACGCAGTATTTT. Its translation: CASSPGQSDTQYF. V and J are TRBV18 and TRBJ2-3; 7 bases are a match to TRBD1. The CDR3 extends over 13 amino acids. CDR1 KGHSH and CDR2 LQKENI come from the germline V gene. Trimming cost V 3 bases and J 6 bases; bases outside gene matches: 3. Complete variable domain (other parts from reference TRBV18 and TRBJ2-3): NAGVMQNPRHLVRRRGQEARLRCSPMKGHSHVYWYRQLPEEGLKFMVYLQKENIIDESGMPKERFSAEFPKEGPSILRIQQVVRGDSAAYFCASSPGQSDTQYFGPGTRLTVL.

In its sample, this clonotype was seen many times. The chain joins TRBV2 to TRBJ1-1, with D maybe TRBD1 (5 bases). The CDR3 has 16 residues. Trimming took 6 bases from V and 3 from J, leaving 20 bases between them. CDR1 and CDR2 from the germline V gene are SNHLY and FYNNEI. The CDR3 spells CASREPSGRDDTEAFF. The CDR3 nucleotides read TGTGCCAGCAGGGAACCCTCTGGCAGGGACGACACTGAAGCTTTCTTT.

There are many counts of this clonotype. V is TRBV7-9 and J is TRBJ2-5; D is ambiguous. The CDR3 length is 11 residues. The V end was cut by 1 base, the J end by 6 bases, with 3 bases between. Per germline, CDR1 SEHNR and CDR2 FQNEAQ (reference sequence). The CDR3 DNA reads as TGTGCCAGCAGCTTAGTTCAGACCCAGTACTTC. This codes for CASSLVQTQYF.

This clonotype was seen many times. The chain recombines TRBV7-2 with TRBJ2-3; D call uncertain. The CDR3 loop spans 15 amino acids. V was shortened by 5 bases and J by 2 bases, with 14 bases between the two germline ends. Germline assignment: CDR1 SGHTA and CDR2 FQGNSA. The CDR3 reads CASSIRAQHTDTQYF. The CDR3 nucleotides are TGTGCCAGCAGCATTAGAGCCCAACACACAGATACGCAGTATTTT. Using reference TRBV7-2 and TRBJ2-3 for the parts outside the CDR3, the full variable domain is GAGVSQSPSNKVTEKGKDVELRCDPISGHTALYWYRQSLGQGLEFLIYFQGNSAPDKSGLPSDRFSAERTGGSVSTLTIQRTQQEDSAVYLCASSIRAQHTDTQYFGPGTRLTVL.

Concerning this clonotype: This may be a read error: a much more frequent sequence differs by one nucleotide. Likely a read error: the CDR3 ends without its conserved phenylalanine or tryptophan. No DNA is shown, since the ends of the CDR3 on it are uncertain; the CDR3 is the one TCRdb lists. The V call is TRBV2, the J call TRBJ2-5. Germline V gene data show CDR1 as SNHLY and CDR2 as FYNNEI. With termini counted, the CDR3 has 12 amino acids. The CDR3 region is CASSGSGMRSYS.

The CDR3 reads CASRTSGGTGELFF. CDR3 in DNA: TGTGCCAGCCGGACTAGCGGGGGCACCGGGGAGCTGTTTTTT. This chain links TRBV7-9 with TRBJ2-2; 13 bases match TRBD2. Germline V lookup: CDR1 SEHNR, CDR2 FQNEAQ (reference sequence). V was pared by 8 bases and J by 4 bases, with 1 base of the junction left unmatched. The CDR3 covers 14 residues. The entire variable domain, with the rest obtained from reference TRBV7-9 and TRBJ2-2, is as follows: DTGVSQNPRHKITKRGQNVTFRCDPISEHNRLYWYRQTLGQGPEFLTYFQNEAQLEKSRLLSDRFSAERPKGSFSTLEIQRTEQGDSAMYLCASRTSGGTGELFFGEGSRLTVL.

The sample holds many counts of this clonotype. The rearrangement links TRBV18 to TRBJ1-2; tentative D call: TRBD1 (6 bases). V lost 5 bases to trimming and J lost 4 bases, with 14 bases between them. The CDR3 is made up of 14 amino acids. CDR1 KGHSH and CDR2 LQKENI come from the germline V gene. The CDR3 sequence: CASSNRDPIYGYTF. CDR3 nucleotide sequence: TGTGCCAGCTCAAACAGGGATCCGATCTATGGCTACACCTTC.

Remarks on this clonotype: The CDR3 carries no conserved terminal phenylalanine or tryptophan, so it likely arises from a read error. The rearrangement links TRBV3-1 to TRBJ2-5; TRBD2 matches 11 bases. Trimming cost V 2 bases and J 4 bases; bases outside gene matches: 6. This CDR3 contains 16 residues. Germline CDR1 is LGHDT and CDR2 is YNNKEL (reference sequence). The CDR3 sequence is CASSQFTSGRSETQYS. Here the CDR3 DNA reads TGTGCCAGCAGCCAATTCACTAGCGGGAGATCAGAGACCCAGTACAGC.

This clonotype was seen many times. The CDR3 nucleotides read TGTGCCAGCAGTATTAGGCAAAATACGCAGTATTTT. Residues: CASSIRQNTQYF. This chain uses TRBV6-1 with TRBJ2-3, with D unresolved. V lost 5 bases to trimming and J lost 7 bases, with 10 bases between them. The germline V gene encodes CDR1 MNHNS and CDR2 SASEGT. CDR3 length: 12 residues.

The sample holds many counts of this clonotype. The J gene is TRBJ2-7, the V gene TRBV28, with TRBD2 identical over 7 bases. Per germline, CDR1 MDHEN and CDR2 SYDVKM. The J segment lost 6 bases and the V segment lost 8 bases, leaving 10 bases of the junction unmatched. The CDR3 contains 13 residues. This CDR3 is CASGPGGPIEQYF. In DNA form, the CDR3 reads TGTGCCAGCGGACCGGGAGGTCCTATCGAGCAGTACTTC.

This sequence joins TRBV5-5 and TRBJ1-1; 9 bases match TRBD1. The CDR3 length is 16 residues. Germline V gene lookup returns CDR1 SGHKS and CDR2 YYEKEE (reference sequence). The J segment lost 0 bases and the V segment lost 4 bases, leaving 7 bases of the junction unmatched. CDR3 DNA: TGTGCCAGCAGCGTACAGGGGGCGCGGGTGAACACTGAAGCTTTCTTT. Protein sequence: CASSVQGARVNTEAFF.

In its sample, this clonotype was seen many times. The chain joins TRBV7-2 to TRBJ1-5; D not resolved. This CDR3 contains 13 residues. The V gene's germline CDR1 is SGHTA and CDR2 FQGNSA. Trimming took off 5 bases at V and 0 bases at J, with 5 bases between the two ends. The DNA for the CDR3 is TGTGCCAGCAGCGGTGATAGCAATCAGCCCCAGCATTTT. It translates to CASSGDSNQPQHF.